This TCR beta chain was found in a study of radiation and T cells in renal cell carcinoma. Overall study results and limits: From baseline, blood top tumor clonotypes peaked at 2 weeks post-radiation.

The CDR3 has 14 residues. V gave up 6 bases and J gave up 0 bases; unmatched junction bases: 1. From germline, CDR1 is MDHEN and CDR2 SYDVKM. Concerning this clone: The antigen remains undetermined.

Profiling relied on immunoSEQ multiplex PCR, and the TCRdb table lists in-frame clones only, not all of them. Of about 77,000 clones in the sample, 75% to 90% are singletons; the top ten hold 2% to 3%. The sample's time point: blood 4 weeks post-SBRT, at nephrectomy. Treatment noted: 15 Gy SBRT to primary tumor, nephrectomy 4 weeks later. The clonotype was recovered from a woman aged 55-75 years with renal cell carcinoma. The material was blood, obtained from a patient whose treatment included radiotherapy and nephrectomy. This sequence joins TRBV28 and TRBJ1-5; 8 nucleotides agree with TRBD1. The CDR3 here is CASRGTGSNQPQHF. For the CDR3, the DNA is TGTGCCAGCAGGGGGACAGGTAGCAATCAGCCCCAGCATTTT.